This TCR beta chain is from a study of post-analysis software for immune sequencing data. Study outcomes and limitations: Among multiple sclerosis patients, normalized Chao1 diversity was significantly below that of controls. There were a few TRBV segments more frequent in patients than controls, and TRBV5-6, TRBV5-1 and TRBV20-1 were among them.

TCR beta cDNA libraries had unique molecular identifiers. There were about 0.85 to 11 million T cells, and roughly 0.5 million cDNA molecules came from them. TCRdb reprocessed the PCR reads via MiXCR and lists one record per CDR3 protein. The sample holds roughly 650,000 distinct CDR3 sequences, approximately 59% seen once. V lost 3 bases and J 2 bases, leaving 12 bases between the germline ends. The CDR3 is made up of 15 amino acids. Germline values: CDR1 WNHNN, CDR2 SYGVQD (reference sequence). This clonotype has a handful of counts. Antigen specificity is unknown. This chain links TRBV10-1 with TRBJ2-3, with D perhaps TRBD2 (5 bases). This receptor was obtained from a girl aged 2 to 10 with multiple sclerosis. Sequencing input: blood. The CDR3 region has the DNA TGCGCCAGCAGTGAAGAAGCGGACCTCACAGATACGCAGTATTTT. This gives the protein CASSEEADLTDTQYF.